This TCR beta chain comes out of a study of T cell responses to AZD1222 COVID-19 vaccine. Assay used: immunoSEQ multiplex PCR; TCRdb lists only in-frame clones, some missing. The data show approximately 120,000 clones, about nine tenths seen once. The study's findings and limits: Unmutated variant regions are reportedly the target of nearly half of TCRs that are spike-specific. Spike-specific TCR breadth and depth both grew after two AZD1222 doses. Clonal diversity was possibly underestimated; the donors were predominantly white British and more often female. There were repertoire samples only from the period after the peak T cell response.

This clone was seen once. The antigen remains unidentified. Trimming shortened V by 4 bases and J by 5 bases, and 21 bases separated the two germline ends. This CDR3 has 17 residues. The clonotype was recovered from an adult in good health. This sequence joins TRBV23-1 and TRBJ2-1; D possibly corresponds to TRBD2 (6 bases). TRBV23-1 has ORF status, its function being uncertain. The material sequenced was peripheral blood, taken on day 0 of MenACWY control vaccination. The DNA of the CDR3 is TGCGCCAGCAGTCGCAAAACTTCCATAGCGGAGGACAATGAGCAGTTCTTC. Amino acids: CASSRKTSIAEDNEQFF.